This T cell receptor beta chain was sequenced in a study of spatial heterogeneity in lung cancer. Study as a whole: Alpha-chain sequences were consistently detected less often than beta-chain sequences. Overall study results and limits: One measure, the expanded intratumoral alpha and beta TCR count, tracked tumor mutation counts.

Time point noted: sample taken at primary tumor resection. This clonotype appeared many times. The antigen is undetermined. TCRdb redid the calling of the 5' RACE reads with MiXCR, one entry per CDR3 protein. The table includes around 95,000 distinct CDR3 sequences, around 4.8% detected once. V lost 4 bases, J lost 8 bases, and 12 bases lay in between. Germline CDR1 and CDR2: LNHDA and SQIVND (reference sequence). The CDR3 is 13 residues long. The V and J genes are TRBV19 and TRBJ2-1; D gene ambiguous. Sequences were derived from lung tumor tissue, sampled at surgery. This TCR derives from a male donor with early-stage non-small cell lung cancer. CDR3 protein: CASSKMSGDEQFF. The CDR3 coding sequence is TGTGCCAGTAGTAAAATGTCTGGCGATGAGCAGTTCTTC.